These 21 T cell receptor beta chains were sequenced from one sample in a study of identical twins. TCRdb analysed the 5' RACE reads with MiXCR anew, one entry per CDR3 protein. The repertoire holds more than 200,000 distinct CDR3 sequences, roughly a tenth seen once, with roughly 5% in the top ten. Sequenced material: memory (CD45RO+) T cells sorted from blood. The source of these receptors is a woman between 18 and 30 years old in good health.

This clonotype was counted ten times or more. The chain recombines TRBV5-1 with TRBJ1-1, with TRBD1 identical over 9 bases. The germline V gene has CDR1 SGHRS and CDR2 YFSETQ. CDR3 length: 17 residues. V lost 2 bases to trimming and J lost 3 bases; unmatched junction nucleotides: 11. In nucleotides, the CDR3 is TGCGCCAGCAGCTTAAACCCCCCGGGACAGGGCCACACTGAAGCTTTCTTT. This translates into CASSLNPPGQGHTEAFF.

This rearrangement joins TRBV20-1 to TRBJ1-5, with D perhaps TRBD1 (6 bases). This CDR3 comprises 15 residues. Germline-derived CDR1 and CDR2 are DFQATT and SNEGSKA (reference sequence). Trimming took 0 bases from V and 6 from J, leaving 15 bases between them. CDR3 nucleotide sequence: TGCAGTGCTAGAGAGCGGGGGCGAGAGACTCAGCCCCAGCATTTT. Amino acids: CSARERGRETQPQHF.

This clonotype was found a few times. The chain combines TRBV9 with TRBJ2-7, with 12 nucleotides matching TRBD2. The J segment lost 4 bases and the V segment lost 0 bases, leaving 5 bases of the junction unmatched. Germline CDR1 and CDR2: SGDLS and YYNGEE. The CDR3 runs to 16 residues. This chain's CDR3 is CASSVASGRAAYEQYF. The CDR3 region has the DNA TGTGCCAGCAGCGTAGCTAGCGGGAGGGCCGCGTACGAGCAGTACTTC.

The table lists this clonotype with many counts. V is TRBV6-5 and J is TRBJ2-7; D may be TRBD2 (5 bases). V shed 4 bases and J shed 7 bases, with 11 bases lying between them. Germline CDR1 and CDR2: MNHEY and SVGAGI. The CDR3 runs 12 residues. The CDR3 sequence: CASSSGVREQYF. CDR3 sequence (DNA): TGTGCCAGCAGTTCCGGGGTTCGAGAGCAGTACTTC.

In its sample, this clonotype was seen a few times. The chain joins TRBV2 to TRBJ2-7; D is perhaps TRBD1 (6 bases). Trimming removed 6 bases from V and 1 base from J, with 10 bases in between. The V gene's germline CDR1 is SNHLY and CDR2 FYNNEI. CDR3 length: 13 amino acids. CDR3 bases: TGTGCCAGCAGCCAGGACAGTTCCTACGAGCAGTACTTC. Translating gives CASSQDSSYEQYF. Complete variable domain (other parts from reference TRBV2 and TRBJ2-7): EPEVTQTPSHQVTQMGQEVILRCVPISNHLYFYWYRQILGQKVEFLVSFYNNEISEKSEIFDDQFSVERPDGSNFTLKIRSTKLEDSAMYFCASSQDSSYEQYFGPGTRLTVT.

The rearrangement joins TRBV18 to TRBJ2-1, with D perhaps matching TRBD2 (6 bases). The CDR3 is made up of 15 amino acids. Trimming removed 2 bases at V and 5 bases at J, with 13 bases between. CDR1 and CDR2 from the germline V gene are KGHSH and LQKENI. The DNA for the CDR3 is TGTGCCAGCTCACCAGGGGCGGGATCTAACAATGAGCAGTTCTTC. As protein: CASSPGAGSNNEQFF.

This clonotype was counted a few times. The chain combines TRBV20-1 with TRBJ1-5, with 9 bases identical to TRBD1. J gave up 2 bases and V 5 bases, and 4 bases lay outside the gene matches. Germline V gives CDR1 DFQATT, CDR2 SNEGSKA (reference sequence). The CDR3 is 14 residues long. CDR3 sequence: CSAEDRGGNQPQHF. Written as DNA, the CDR3 is TGCAGTGCTGAGGACAGGGGAGGCAATCAGCCCCAGCATTTT.

This clonotype appeared a few times. V and J are TRBV3-1 and TRBJ1-6; no definite D call. Trimming shortened V by 7 bases and J by 6 bases, and 16 bases separated the two germline ends. The CDR3 spans 15 residues. Germline V lookup: CDR1 LGHDT, CDR2 YNNKEL (reference sequence). The CDR3 spells CASTRAGLTNSPLHF. The CDR3 coding sequence is TGTGCCAGCACCCGGGCGGGATTGACTAATTCACCCCTCCACTTT. The full variable domain, its missing parts supplied by reference TRBV3-1 and TRBJ1-6, is DTAVSQTPKYLVTQMGNDKSIKCEQNLGHDTMYWYKQDSKKFLKIMFSYNNKELIINETVPNRFSPKSPDKAHLNLHINSLELGDSAVYFCASTRAGLTNSPLHFGNGTRLTVT.

This chain links TRBV24-1 with TRBJ1-5; no definite D call. The CDR3 extends over 12 amino acids. In germline, CDR1 is KGHDR, CDR2 SFDVKD. The V and J ends lost 0 bases and 6 bases respectively, with 2 bases between them. CDR3 amino acids: CATSDLGQPQHF. The DNA of the CDR3 is TGTGCCACCAGTGATTTGGGTCAGCCCCAGCATTTT.

This clonotype was seen only a few times. V gene TRBV9 combines with J gene TRBJ2-1; D uncertain. This CDR3 is 11 amino acids long. Germline loops: CDR1 SGDLS, CDR2 YYNGEE. V was trimmed by 3 bases and J by 8 bases, leaving 6 bases between them. The CDR3 region is CASSAGDEQFF. CDR3 nucleotides: TGTGCCAGCAGCGCTGGGGATGAGCAGTTCTTC.

This clonotype has more than one count but fewer than ten. The V gene is TRBV20-1, the J gene TRBJ2-7, with D unresolved. CDR3 length: 13 amino acids. Germline CDR1 DFQATT, CDR2 SNEGSKA (reference sequence). Trimming took off 8 bases at V and 6 bases at J, with 20 bases between the two ends. The CDR3 region is CSRQALGTSEQYF. CDR3 in DNA: TGCAGTCGCCAGGCCTTGGGTACTTCCGAGCAGTACTTC.

This clonotype occurred many times. The V call is TRBV29-1, the J call TRBJ2-3; no firm D call. V lost 0 bases to trimming and J lost 5 bases, with 6 bases between them. The CDR3 is made up of 12 amino acids. Germline V lookup: CDR1 SQVTM, CDR2 ANQGSEA. The CDR3 is CSVEDQRDTQYF. The CDR3 bases are TGCAGCGTTGAAGATCAGAGAGATACGCAGTATTTT.

This clonotype appeared many times. The J gene is TRBJ2-7, the V gene TRBV6-5; no definite D call. V was clipped by 4 bases and J by 4 bases, with 5 bases between them. The CDR3 extends over 11 amino acids. The germline V gene encodes CDR1 MNHEY and CDR2 SVGAGI. The CDR3 sequence is CASSSIYEQYF. DNA for the CDR3: TGTGCCAGCAGTTCCATTTACGAGCAGTACTTC.

The rearrangement uses TRBV10-3 and TRBJ1-2; 7 nucleotides agree with TRBD1. The CDR3 contains 14 residues. Losses at the gene ends were 6 bases for V and 6 bases for J; bases not matched to a gene: 10. The germline CDR1 and CDR2 sequences are ENHRY and SYGVKD. The CDR3 reads CAIREVGGADGYTF. The CDR3, as DNA: TGTGCCATCAGGGAGGTAGGGGGCGCGGATGGCTACACCTTC.

CDR3 sequence: CASRTGQGPNEKLFF. CDR3 nucleotide sequence: TGTGCCAGCAGGACGGGACAGGGGCCTAATGAAAAACTGTTTTTT. The rearrangement uses TRBV3-1 and TRBJ1-4, with 10 bases identical to TRBD1. In germline, CDR1 is LGHDT, CDR2 YNNKEL (reference sequence). The CDR3 is made up of 15 amino acids. With 6 bases clipped from V and 3 bases from J, the junction kept 4 bases outside the gene matches.

This clonotype was picked up a small number of times. The chain has TRBV9 and TRBJ2-3, with D uncertain. CDR1 SGDLS and CDR2 YYNGEE come from the germline V gene. The V gene lost 0 bases and the J gene lost 2 bases, with 7 bases spanning the gap. The CDR3 is made up of 14 amino acids. The CDR3 sequence is CASSVGQATDTQYF. The CDR3 region has the DNA TGTGCCAGCAGCGTAGGCCAAGCCACAGATACGCAGTATTTT.

The V call is TRBV5-6, the J call TRBJ2-5, with unresolved D. Germline CDR1 SGHDT, CDR2 YYEEEE. V was pared by 0 bases and J by 5 bases, with 11 bases between. This CDR3 is built from 14 residues. The CDR3 sequence: CASSLGSITETQYF. The CDR3 DNA reads as TGTGCCAGCAGCTTGGGTTCCATCACGGAGACCCAGTACTTC.

A few counts support this clonotype. The CDR3 reads CASSPRLYYGYTF. CDR3 nucleotide sequence: TGTGCCAGCTCACCAAGGCTCTACTATGGCTACACCTTC. This sequence joins TRBV18 and TRBJ1-2; D gene uncertain. This CDR3 region has 13 residues. Trimming cost V 2 bases and J 3 bases, with 7 bases left between them. The germline V gene encodes CDR1 KGHSH and CDR2 LQKENI.

This clonotype was counted between two and nine times. J is TRBJ2-1 and V is TRBV3-1; D is unclear. The germline V and J ends were trimmed by 4 bases and 5 bases, with 6 bases remaining between them. Germline V CDR1 and CDR2: LGHDT, YNNKEL (reference sequence). The CDR3 length is 12 residues. CDR3 DNA sequence: TGTGCCAGCAGCCGGGTCAACAATGAGCAGTTCTTC. This sequence encodes CASSRVNNEQFF.

The sample holds a few counts of this clonotype. This chain links TRBV2 with TRBJ2-3, with 8 bases lining up with TRBD2. Germline V gene lookup returns CDR1 SNHLY and CDR2 FYNNEI. The CDR3 totals 14 residues. J was trimmed by 10 bases and V by 3 bases; bases with no gene match: 9. CDR3 DNA: TGTGCCAGCAGTGAGGAAGCCCGGGGGGGTTCGCAGTATTTT. This sequence encodes CASSEEARGGSQYF.

The V and J genes are TRBV2 and TRBJ2-1; no clear D. Trimming stripped 7 bases from V and 7 bases from J, with 17 bases between. The CDR3 is 14 amino acids. CDR1 and CDR2 (germline): SNHLY, FYNNEI. Here the CDR3 DNA reads TGTGCCAGCATAGCCCTCCAGCAAGGGAATGAGCAGTTCTTC. It yields the protein CASIALQQGNEQFF.